Reported below is one T cell receptor (beta chain). Its recognized antigen is unknown. Base-call qualities are not available, and no considerably larger clone is one nucleotide away. This sample was taken from a study of blood T cell repertoires in COVID-19 (dated by TCRdb to the early 2020s). Looking at the study overall: The collaborator samples originated in the United States, Italy and Spain and spanned the acute and convalescent phases of COVID-19. The prospective study material was composed of cDNA or gDNA derived from T cells, B-cell-depleted T cells, or PBMCs. The dataset comprised deeply sampled blood TCRbeta repertoires from subjects exposed to, actively infected with, or recovered from COVID-19. The repertoires were released in a freely available public database meant as a resource for research on the immune response to SARS-CoV-2. The samples were drawn from the first 160 participants of the ongoing ImmuneRACE study and from 950 to 1,500 subjects provided by 6 global collaborators. A de-identified subject ID, COVID-19 status, age in years and sex were almost always included in the sample metadata. Where available, HLA class I and class II types were taken from metadata supplied by the sample provider and were not determined by assay-based typing. Findings and caveats that apply to the study as a whole: Clinical and demographic metadata were provided uncurated, with the amount varying by source and participant.

TCRbeta CDR3 regions were amplified from genomic DNA by means of the immunoSEQ Assay, a bias-controlled multiplex PCR. The source study handled its data this way. Nucleated cell counts per sample were estimated from amplification of reference gene primers within the assay. To quantify the absolute abundance of each unique TCRbeta CDR3 rearrangement, sequence reads were collapsed and filtered. For each sample, productive Simpson clonality was calculated as the square root of Simpson's diversity index over productive rearrangements. TCRdb's version of the immuneACCESS table is confined to in-frame rearrangements and falls short of the full clone set. An unresolved V gene accounts for under half of the shortfall where checked; the remainder is of unknown origin. V, J and clone size derive from that table, while D and trimming were established from the DNA sequence. The sample profile shows more than 200,000 clones; more than 70% of them were found once. The ten top clones hold less than 3.5% of the sample.

Each collaborating institution followed its own protocols to collect whole blood in K2EDTA tubes. Collaborator samples were shipped for TCRbeta analysis as frozen whole blood, isolated PBMCs, or DNA extracted from either sample type. This TCR was sampled from an older woman with acute or convalescent COVID-19. The sequenced material came from peripheral blood.

The base sequence is TGTGCCAGCAGTTTAACTTTATCTGGAAACACCATATATTTT. This yields the protein CASSLTLSGNTIYF. The sequence links TRBV6-6 to TRBJ1-3; there is no confident call for the D gene. Deletion took 4 bases off V and 1 base off J, with a span of 8 bases between the germline ends. Based on the germline V gene (reference sequence), the CDR1 and CDR2 sequences are MNHNY and SVGAGI. The CDR3 holds 14 amino acids from the cysteine to the phenylalanine. CDR3 DNA only is kept here, 42 bases in frame from base 1.